Following are 14 T cell receptor beta chains from one sample sequenced in a study of blood T cell repertoires in COVID-19. Generated by immunoSEQ multiplex PCR, the TCRdb table keeps only in-frame clones and is missing some. Altogether 190,000 or so clones are present, approximately 78% being singletons, with the ten largest covering about a tenth. Specimen: PBMCs or T cells enriched from blood (not recorded which). The receptors stem from a man aged 35-49 years who had recovered from COVID-19.

With respect to this clone: In the same sample, other DNA sequences code for this CDR3. V and J are TRBV5-6 and TRBJ2-2; 11 bases map to TRBD2. Per germline, CDR1 SGHDT and CDR2 YYEEEE. Trimming cost V 2 bases and J 4 bases; bases outside gene matches: 4. The CDR3 is 16 residues long. CDR3 protein: CASSLGLAGSTGELFF. CDR3 bases: TGTGCCAGCAGCTTAGGACTAGCGGGCAGCACCGGGGAGCTGTTTTTT.

The rearrangement links TRBV18 to TRBJ1-1; the D is unclear. The germline V gene encodes CDR1 KGHSH and CDR2 LQKENI. Trimming cost V 4 bases and J 1 base, with 7 bases left between them. CDR3 length equals 13 residues. The DNA of the CDR3 is TGTGCCAGCTCACGTGGGCCGAACACTGAAGCTTTCTTT. Its protein product is CASSRGPNTEAFF.

The chain recombines TRBV9 with TRBJ2-2; D gene uncertain. This CDR3 comprises 15 residues. The V gene's germline CDR1 is SGDLS and CDR2 YYNGEE. V was trimmed by 4 bases and J by 4 bases, leaving 14 bases between them. CDR3 coding DNA: TGTGCCAGCAGCCCCACCATGCGCTCCACCGGGGAGCTGTTTTTT. Its translation: CASSPTMRSTGELFF.

The CDR3 here is CASSLAKTYEQYF. CDR3 bases: TGCGCCAGCAGCTTAGCGAAAACCTACGAGCAGTACTTC. The V call is TRBV5-1, the J call TRBJ2-7; D gene unclear. Deletions cut 2 bases from V and 2 bases from J, with 8 bases between. This CDR3 is built from 13 residues. Germline CDR1 reads SGHRS; CDR2 reads YFSETQ. Full variable domain (missing parts from reference TRBV5-1 and TRBJ2-7): KAGVTQTPRYLIKTRGQQVTLSCSPISGHRSVSWYQQTPGQGLQFLFEYFSETQRNKGNFPGRFSGRQFSNSRSEMNVSTLELGDSALYLCASSLAKTYEQYFGPGTRLTVT.

This clone was picked up a small number of times. The rearrangement joins TRBV2 to TRBJ2-2; a possible D gene is TRBD1 (5 bases). The germline CDR1 and CDR2 sequences are SNHLY and FYNNEI. Trimming left V 2 bases short and J 7 bases short, with 11 bases between. This CDR3 has 14 amino acids. In nucleotides, the CDR3 is TGTGCCAGCAGTGAATCTGGGGCCAGCGGGGAGCTGTTTTTT. Translation: CASSESGASGELFF.

This clone was seen once. The V gene is TRBV11-2, the J gene TRBJ2-5, with 7 bases lining up with TRBD1. CDR1 is SGHAT, CDR2 FQNNGV, per germline. The trim removed 5 bases at V and 8 bases at J, leaving 8 bases unmatched. This CDR3 is built from 13 residues. The CDR3 here is CASSQGQADTQYF. CDR3 in DNA: TGTGCCAGCAGCCAAGGACAGGCGGATACCCAGTACTTC.

The chain couples TRBV7-8 to TRBJ2-1; D is uncertain. Trimming took off 5 bases at V and 0 bases at J, with 14 bases between the two ends. Germline CDR1 and CDR2: SGHVS and FQNEAQ. The CDR3 has 16 amino acids. The CDR3 here is CASSPTPISSYNEQFF. The CDR3 DNA reads as TGTGCCAGCAGCCCCACCCCGATTAGCTCCTACAATGAGCAGTTCTTC.

The V call is TRBV15, the J call TRBJ1-5, with TRBD1 matching over 7 bases. V trimming: 6 bases; J trimming: 2 bases; junction bases outside the gene matches: 4. Germline CDR1 reads LNHNV; CDR2 reads YYDKDF (reference sequence). The CDR3 is 14 amino acids. The CDR3 sequence is CATRIDRGNQPQHF. The CDR3 nucleotides read TGTGCCACCAGGATTGACAGGGGCAATCAGCCCCAGCATTTT.

The J gene is TRBJ2-1, the V gene TRBV5-1, with 14 bases matching TRBD2. The CDR3 runs 16 residues. Germline V gives CDR1 SGHRS, CDR2 YFSETQ. Trimming took 0 bases from V and 4 from J; bases not matched to a gene: 0. CDR3 sequence: CASSLGLAGGYNEQFF. The CDR3 nucleotides are TGCGCCAGCAGCTTGGGACTAGCGGGAGGGTACAATGAGCAGTTCTTC.

The rearrangement joins TRBV5-1 to TRBJ2-7, with 9 positions matching TRBD1. Looked up from germline, CDR1 is SGHRS and CDR2 is YFSETQ. This CDR3 has 15 amino acids. Trimming at V came to 4 bases and at J to 2 bases, leaving 7 bases not matched to a gene. Here the CDR3 reads CASSPVGTGTYEQYF. The CDR3 DNA sequence: TGCGCCAGCAGCCCTGTTGGGACAGGGACCTACGAGCAGTACTTC.

This clone showed up just a few times. The chain carries TRBV15 and TRBJ2-1; 10 positions agree with TRBD2. CDR3 length: 17 amino acids. CDR1 is LNHNV, CDR2 YYDKDF, per germline (reference sequence). V dropped 0 bases and J dropped 9; count of bases not matched to a gene: 11. CDR3 coding DNA: TGTGCCACCAGCAGAGATCGGGCTAGCGGGAGTAGGAGTGAGCAGTTCTTC. Its protein is CATSRDRASGSRSEQFF.

The V gene is TRBV24-1, the J gene TRBJ2-3, with 9 bases fitting TRBD2. CDR3 length equals 14 residues. Germline V gene lookup returns CDR1 KGHDR and CDR2 SFDVKD. Losses at the gene ends were 9 bases for V and 5 bases for J; bases not matched to a gene: 8. CDR3 sequence: CATSRGGGGDTQYF. CDR3 coding DNA: TGTGCCACCTCACGCGGCGGGGGGGGAGATACGCAGTATTTT.

The chain uses TRBV2 and TRBJ2-7, with TRBD2 identical over 7 bases. CDR3 length: 15 residues. Germline values: CDR1 SNHLY, CDR2 FYNNEI. J was trimmed by 6 bases and V by 7 bases; bases with no gene match: 15. The CDR3, as DNA: TGTGCCAGCACCCCCCGGGGAGGGGCCTCGGGCGAGCAGTACTTC. Protein sequence: CASTPRGGASGEQYF.

In this sample, this clone turned up a few times. The chain has TRBV24-1 and TRBJ2-7, with D possibly matching TRBD2 (5 bases). V lost 12 bases and J lost 0, with 20 bases in between. Germline CDR1 and CDR2: KGHDR and SFDVKD. The CDR3 is 15 amino acids. CDR3 sequence reads: CAAPGSERSSYEQYF. The CDR3 DNA sequence: TGTGCCGCACCGGGTAGCGAGAGAAGCTCCTACGAGCAGTACTTC.